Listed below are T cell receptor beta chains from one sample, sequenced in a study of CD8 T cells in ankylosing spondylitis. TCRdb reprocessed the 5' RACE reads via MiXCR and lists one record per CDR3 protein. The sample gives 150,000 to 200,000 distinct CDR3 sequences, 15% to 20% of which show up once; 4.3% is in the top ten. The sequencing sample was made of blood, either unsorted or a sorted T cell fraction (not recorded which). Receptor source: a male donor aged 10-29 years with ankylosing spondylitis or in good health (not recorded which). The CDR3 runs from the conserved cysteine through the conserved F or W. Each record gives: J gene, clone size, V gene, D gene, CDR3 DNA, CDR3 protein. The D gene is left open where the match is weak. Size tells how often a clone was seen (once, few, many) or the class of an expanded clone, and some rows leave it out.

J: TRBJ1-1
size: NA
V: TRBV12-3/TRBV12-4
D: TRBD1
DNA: TGTGCCAGCAGTTTAACAGGGGAAGACACTGAAGCTTTCTTT
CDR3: CASSLTGEDTEAFF

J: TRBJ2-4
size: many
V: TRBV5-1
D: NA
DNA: TGCGCCAGCAGCTTGGCAGACAGGAGGAAAAACATTCAGTACTTC
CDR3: CASSLADRRKNIQYF

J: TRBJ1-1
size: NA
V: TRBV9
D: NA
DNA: TGTGCCAGCAGCGTACAGGGAAACACTGAAGCTTTCTTT
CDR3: CASSVQGNTEAFF

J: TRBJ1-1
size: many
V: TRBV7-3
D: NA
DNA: TGTGCCAGCAGCCCAGAAGGACAATTGAACACTGAAGCTTTCTTT
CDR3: CASSPEGQLNTEAFF

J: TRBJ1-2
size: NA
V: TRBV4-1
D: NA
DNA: TGCGCCAGCAGCCAAGAGGCGGGGGGTAGGTATGGCTACACCTTC
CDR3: CASSQEAGGRYGYTF

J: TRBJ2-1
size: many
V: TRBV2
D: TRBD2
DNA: TGTGCCAGCAGTGAAGTTCTCCGGGAGGGCGAGCAGTTCTTC
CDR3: CASSEVLREGEQFF

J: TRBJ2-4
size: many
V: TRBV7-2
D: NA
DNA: TGTGCCAGCAGCACTGACAGAGTCCTAAACATTCAGTACTTC
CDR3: CASSTDRVLNIQYF

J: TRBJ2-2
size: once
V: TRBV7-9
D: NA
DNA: TGTGCTACCAGCTTAGGTGGGACCCCCCGGACCGGGGAGCTGTTTTTT
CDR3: CATSLGGTPRTGELFF

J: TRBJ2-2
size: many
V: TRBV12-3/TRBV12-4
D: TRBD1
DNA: TGTGCCAGCAGTTTGGGGCAGGGGGACGGGGAGCTGTTTTTT
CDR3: CASSLGQGDGELFF

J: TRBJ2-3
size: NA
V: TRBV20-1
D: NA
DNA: TGCAGTCCGTCGGAGCGTGGAGATACGCAGTATTTT
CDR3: CSPSERGDTQYF

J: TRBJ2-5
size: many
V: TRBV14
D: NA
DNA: TGTGCCAGCAGCCAAGGACTGACGGGGGAGACCCAGTACTTC
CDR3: CASSQGLTGETQYF

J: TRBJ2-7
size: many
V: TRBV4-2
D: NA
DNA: TGTGCCAGCAGCCAAGATCCTCGACAGCGCAGTAACGAGCAGTACTTC
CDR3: CASSQDPRQRSNEQYF

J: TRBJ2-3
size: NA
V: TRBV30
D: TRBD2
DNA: TGTGCCTGGAGACGCGCGGGAGTGTGGACAGATACGCAGTATTTT
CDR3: CAWRRAGVWTDTQYF

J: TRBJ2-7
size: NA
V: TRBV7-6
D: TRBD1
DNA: TGTGCCAGCAGCTTAGGGGGACAGGAGATCTACGAGCAGTACTTC
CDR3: CASSLGGQEIYEQYF

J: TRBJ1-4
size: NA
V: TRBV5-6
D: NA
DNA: TGTGCCAGCAGCTTGGGTGAGACAGCGGGTGAAAAACTGTTTTTT
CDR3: CASSLGETAGEKLFF

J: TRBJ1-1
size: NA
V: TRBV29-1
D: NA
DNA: TGCAGCGTTGAAAGGGCAACGGCTTTCTTT
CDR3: CSVERATAFF

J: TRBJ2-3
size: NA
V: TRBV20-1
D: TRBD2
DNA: TGCAGTGCTAGCCCCCGGGAGGGCCTGGGAGATACGCAGTATTTT
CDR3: CSASPREGLGDTQYF

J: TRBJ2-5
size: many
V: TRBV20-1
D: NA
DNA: TGCGGCTCTGGGACCCAGTACTTC
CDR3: CGSGTQYF

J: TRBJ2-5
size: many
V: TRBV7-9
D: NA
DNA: TGTGCCAGCAGCTTAAGGGAAGAGACCCAGTACTTC
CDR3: CASSLREETQYF

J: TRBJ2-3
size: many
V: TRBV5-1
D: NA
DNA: TGCGCCAGCAGCCCCGGAATAGCGGCGAGCACAGATACGCAGTATTTT
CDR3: CASSPGIAASTDTQYF

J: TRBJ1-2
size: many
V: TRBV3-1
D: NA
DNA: TGTGCCAGCAGCCAAACTAACTATGGCTACACCTTC
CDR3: CASSQTNYGYTF

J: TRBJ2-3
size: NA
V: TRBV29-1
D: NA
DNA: TGCAGCGTTTGGTCCCTTATGGAGGCAGATACGCAGTATTTT
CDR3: CSVWSLMEADTQYF

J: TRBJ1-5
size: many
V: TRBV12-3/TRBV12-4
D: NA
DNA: TGTGCCAGCAGTCCCCTAAACCAGCCCCAGCATTTT
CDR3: CASSPLNQPQHF

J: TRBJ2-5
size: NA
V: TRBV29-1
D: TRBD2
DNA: TGCAGCGTTGTGAGGCTAGCGGGAGCTGAGACCCAGTACTTC
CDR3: CSVVRLAGAETQYF

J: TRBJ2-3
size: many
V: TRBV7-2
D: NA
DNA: TGTGCCAGCAGCTTCCCACCGCCGGGACCGGGGCAGTATTTT
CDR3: CASSFPPPGPGQYF

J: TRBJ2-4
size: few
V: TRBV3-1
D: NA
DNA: TGTGCCAGCAGCCCGACGCACGGGGACGCAGGGACCATTCAGTACTTC
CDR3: CASSPTHGDAGTIQYF

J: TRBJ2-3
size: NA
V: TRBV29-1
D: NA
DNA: TGCAGCGTTGAGGGGGCGTCGGTTCCAGATACGCAGTATTTT
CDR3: CSVEGASVPDTQYF

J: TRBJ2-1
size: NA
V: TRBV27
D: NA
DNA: TGTGCCAGCAGTTTAAGTCAGGGCATCTACAATGAGCAGTTCTTC
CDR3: CASSLSQGIYNEQFF

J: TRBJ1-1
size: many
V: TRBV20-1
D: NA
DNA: TGCAGTGCTTTAGGGGCCCGGTTAGCTTTCTTT
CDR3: CSALGARLAFF

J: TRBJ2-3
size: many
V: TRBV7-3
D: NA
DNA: TGTGCCAGCAGCATACGGCGCGGGGATACGCAGTATTTT
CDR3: CASSIRRGDTQYF

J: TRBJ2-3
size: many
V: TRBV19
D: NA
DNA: TGTGCCAGTAGGAGGTTTTCTAGCACAGATACGCAGTATTTT
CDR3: CASRRFSSTDTQYF

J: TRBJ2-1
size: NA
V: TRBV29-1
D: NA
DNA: TGCAGCTGCGGCGGCGGCTCCTACAATGAGCAGTTCTTC
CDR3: CSCGGGSYNEQFF

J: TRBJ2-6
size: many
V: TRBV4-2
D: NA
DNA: TGTGCCTCAACGGACTCCTACTCTGGGGCCAACGTCCTGACTTTC
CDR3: CASTDSYSGANVLTF

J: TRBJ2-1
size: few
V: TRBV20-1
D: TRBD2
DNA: TGCAGTGCTACGCTACTAGCGGGAGTTGTGGATGAGCAGTTCTTC
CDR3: CSATLLAGVVDEQFF

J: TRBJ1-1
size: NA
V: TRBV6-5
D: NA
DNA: TGTGCCAGCAGTAATCCGTCAGGGAACACTGAAGCTTTCTTT
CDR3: CASSNPSGNTEAFF

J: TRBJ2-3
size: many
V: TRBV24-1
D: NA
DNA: TGTGCCACCAGTGATGGTCGCCTTGCTAGCACAGATACGCAGTATTTT
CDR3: CATSDGRLASTDTQYF

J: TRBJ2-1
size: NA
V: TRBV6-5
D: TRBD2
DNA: TGTGCCAGCAGGGCCATGCTAGCGGGGGCCCTCTCCACGGAGCAGTTCTTC
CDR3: CASRAMLAGALSTEQFF

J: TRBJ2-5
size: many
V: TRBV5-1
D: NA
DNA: TGCGCCAGCAGCTCGGAGGGGCAAGAGACCCAGTACTTC
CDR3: CASSSEGQETQYF

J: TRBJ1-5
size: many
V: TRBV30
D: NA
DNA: TGTGCCTGGAGTGATGGGACGGATCAGCCCCAGCATTTT
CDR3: CAWSDGTDQPQHF

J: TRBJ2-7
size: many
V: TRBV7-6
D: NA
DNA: TGTGCCAGCAGCCTGGGGCCAGGGGACGAGCAGTACTTC
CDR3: CASSLGPGDEQYF

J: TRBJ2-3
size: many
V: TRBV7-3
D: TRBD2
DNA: TGTGCCAGCAGCTCCGGGGGTAGCGGGAGGGCCGTGTATTTT
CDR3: CASSSGGSGRAVYF

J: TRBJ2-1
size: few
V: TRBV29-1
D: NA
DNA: TGCAGCGGGAACAGGGGGCCCAAAAGGACTAGCCCCTACAATGAGCAGTTCTTC
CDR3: CSGNRGPKRTSPYNEQFF

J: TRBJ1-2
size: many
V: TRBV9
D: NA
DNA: TGTGCCAGCAGCGTAGGGGGGGACGTAACTAACTATGGCTACACCTTC
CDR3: CASSVGGDVTNYGYTF

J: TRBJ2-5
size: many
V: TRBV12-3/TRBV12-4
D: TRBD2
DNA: TGTGCCAGCGGACTAGCGGGAGGGGGGGGAGGAGGTTCCCAGTACTTC
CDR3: CASGLAGGGGGGSQYF

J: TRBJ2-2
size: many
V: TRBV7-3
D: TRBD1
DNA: TGTGCCAGCAGCTTTTATCAACTTTCAGGGGGGAACACCGGGGAGCTGTTTTTT
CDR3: CASSFYQLSGGNTGELFF

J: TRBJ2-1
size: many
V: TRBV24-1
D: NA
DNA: TGTGCCACCAGCGGCCATGGACATACCTACAATGAGCAGTTCTTC
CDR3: CATSGHGHTYNEQFF